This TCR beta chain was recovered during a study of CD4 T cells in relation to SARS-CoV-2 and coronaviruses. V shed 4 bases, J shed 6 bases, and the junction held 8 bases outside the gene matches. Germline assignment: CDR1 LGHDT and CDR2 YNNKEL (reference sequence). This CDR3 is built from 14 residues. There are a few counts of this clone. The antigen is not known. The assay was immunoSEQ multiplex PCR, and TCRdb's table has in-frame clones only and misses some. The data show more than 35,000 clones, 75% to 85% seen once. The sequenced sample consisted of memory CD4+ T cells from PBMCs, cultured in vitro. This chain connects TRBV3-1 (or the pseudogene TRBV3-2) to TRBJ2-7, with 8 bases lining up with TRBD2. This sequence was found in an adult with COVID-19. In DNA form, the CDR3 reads TGTGCCAGCAGCCCGACTAGCGAGGGACTCGAGCAGTACTTC. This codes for CASSPTSEGLEQYF.